One and the same sample provided the 26 T cell receptor beta chains below, sequenced in a study of cytomegalovirus exposure and HLA in healthy donors. A multiplex PCR was run with 60 Vbeta primers and 13 Jbeta primers. Produced via immunoSEQ multiplex PCR; TCRdb's table is partial and in-frame only. Its listing shows 120,000 to 150,000 clones. Material: PBMCs. The receptors here all came from a man aged 35-49 years in good health and CMV-seronegative.

The CDR3: CASSENRDRGTGELFF. In nucleotides, the CDR3 is TGTGCCAGCAGTGAGAACCGGGACAGGGGAACCGGGGAGCTGTTTTTT. The genes are TRBV2 and TRBJ2-2; 10 bases line up with TRBD1. V was clipped by 3 bases and J by 5 bases; unmatched bases: 6. Germline values: CDR1 SNHLY, CDR2 FYNNEI. The CDR3 runs to 16 residues.

The rearrangement joins TRBV19 to TRBJ2-3, with 7 bases identical to TRBD2. Per the germline V gene, CDR1 is LNHDA and CDR2 is SQIVND (reference sequence). The CDR3 length is 15 residues. After removal of 5 bases from V and 1 base from J, the junction contained 6 bases not matched to a gene. For the CDR3, the DNA is TGTGCCAGTAGTGGGTCGGGGGGAGGCACAGATACGCAGTATTTT. Amino acid sequence: CASSGSGGGTDTQYF.

The rearrangement links TRBV7-9 to TRBJ1-4, with no clear D. This CDR3 spans 14 amino acids. The V end lost 5 bases, the J end lost 6 bases, and 13 bases lay between the germline ends. Germline V CDR1 and CDR2: SEHNR, FQNEAQ (reference sequence). For the CDR3, the DNA is TGTGCCAGCAGCCCGAGGGCCTCCTATGAAAAACTGTTTTTT. Its translation: CASSPRASYEKLFF.

The rearrangement uses TRBV7-2 and TRBJ2-3, with 9 bases aligning to TRBD2. V lost 1 base and J lost 6; bases outside the gene matches: 5. Per germline, CDR1 SGHTA and CDR2 FQGNSA. There are 15 residues in the CDR3. This CDR3 reads CASSLDARGGDTQYF. Here the CDR3 DNA reads TGTGCCAGCAGCTTAGACGCGCGGGGGGGGGATACGCAGTATTTT.

The rearrangement links TRBV15 to TRBJ2-7, with TRBD2 matching 14 bases. The CDR3 length is 19 residues. Losses at the gene ends were 0 bases for V and 3 bases for J; bases not matched to a gene: 10. Germline values: CDR1 LNHNV, CDR2 YYDKDF (reference sequence). The CDR3 DNA sequence: TGTGCCACCAGCAGAGATTGGGGGACTAGCGGGGGCACTCTCTACGAGCAGTACTTC. Translation: CATSRDWGTSGGTLYEQYF.

The chain recombines TRBV5-1 with TRBJ2-5; 11 nucleotides line up with TRBD2. Losses at the gene ends were 3 bases for V and 2 bases for J; bases not matched to a gene: 6. This CDR3 has 16 residues. In germline, CDR1 is SGHRS, CDR2 YFSETQ. Here the CDR3 reads CASSWRGLADQETQYF. CDR3 bases: TGCGCCAGCAGCTGGAGGGGACTAGCGGATCAAGAGACCCAGTACTTC.

The rearrangement uses TRBV2 and TRBJ1-2; the D is unclear. Trimming stripped 0 bases from V and 5 bases from J, with 13 bases between. This CDR3 is 15 amino acids long. Germline values: CDR1 SNHLY, CDR2 FYNNEI. As DNA, the CDR3 is TGTGCCAGCAGTGAAGCGAGCGGGCGCAATTATGGCTACACCTTC. The encoded protein is CASSEASGRNYGYTF. The whole variable domain, filled in from reference TRBV2 and TRBJ1-2, reads EPEVTQTPSHQVTQMGQEVILRCVPISNHLYFYWYRQILGQKVEFLVSFYNNEISEKSEIFDDQFSVERPDGSNFTLKIRSTKLEDSAMYFCASSEASGRNYGYTFGSGTRLTVV.

The rearrangement uses TRBV7-3 and TRBJ2-5; 12 nucleotides align to TRBD2. Germline V gene lookup returns CDR1 SGHTA and CDR2 FQGTGA. This CDR3 comprises 18 residues. J gave up 2 bases and V 5 bases, and 12 bases lay outside the gene matches. CDR3 loop: CASSPGGLAGGWQETQYF. The CDR3 DNA reads TGTGCCAGCAGCCCGGGGGGCCTAGCGGGGGGGTGGCAAGAGACCCAGTACTTC.

The rearrangement joins TRBV18 to TRBJ2-1, with TRBD2 as a possible D gene (6 bases). Germline CDR1 is KGHSH and CDR2 is LQKENI. The ends were cut back, 2 bases at V and 2 bases at J, with 16 bases in the middle. The CDR3 sequence is 17 residues long. CDR3 in amino acids: CASSPAGGTLAYNEQFF. In nucleotides, the CDR3 is TGTGCCAGCTCACCAGCTGGAGGGACCCTAGCCTACAATGAGCAGTTCTTC.

The chain couples TRBV5-1 to TRBJ2-3; TRBD1 agrees at 9 bases. Germline V CDR1 and CDR2: SGHRS, YFSETQ. This CDR3 is built from 14 residues. V shed 3 bases and J 6 bases; nucleotides not matched to a gene: 5. CDR3 DNA: TGCGCCAGCAGCTCGTCCGGGACAGGGGATACGCAGTATTTT. It is translated as CASSSSGTGDTQYF.

V gene TRBV5-1 combines with J gene TRBJ2-7; 9 nucleotides align to TRBD1. The CDR3 covers 15 residues. The V gene's germline CDR1 is SGHRS and CDR2 YFSETQ. V gave up 4 bases and J gave up 2 bases; unmatched junction bases: 7. CDR3 loop: CASSPGGTGTYEQYF. As DNA, the CDR3 is TGCGCCAGCAGCCCTGGAGGGACAGGGACCTACGAGCAGTACTTC.

This rearrangement joins TRBV18 to TRBJ1-4; 7 positions match TRBD1. The J segment lost 7 bases and the V segment lost 4 bases, leaving 9 bases of the junction unmatched. This CDR3 region has 15 residues. Germline assignment: CDR1 KGHSH and CDR2 LQKENI. CDR3 sequence: CASSRTGTVREKLFF. As DNA, the CDR3 is TGTGCCAGCTCACGCACCGGGACAGTACGTGAAAAACTGTTTTTT.

This chain joins TRBV7-3 and TRBJ2-3; the match to TRBD2 covers 13 bases. The V gene's germline CDR1 is SGHTA and CDR2 FQGTGA. CDR3 length: 17 amino acids. V gave up 2 bases and J gave up 1 base; unmatched junction bases: 3. The DNA for the CDR3 is TGTGCCAGCAGCTTACACGGACTAGCGGGGGGCACAGATACGCAGTATTTT. It encodes CASSLHGLAGGTDTQYF.

V gene TRBV7-3 combines with J gene TRBJ2-3; tentatively, D is TRBD2 (5 bases). The germline CDR1 and CDR2 sequences are SGHTA and FQGTGA. Trimming pared 5 bases from V and 1 base from J, leaving 19 bases between. The CDR3 runs to 17 residues. DNA of the CDR3: TGTGCCAGCAGCCCACGTGGGAGTTCTTTGGGCACAGATACGCAGTATTTT. Its protein product is CASSPRGSSLGTDTQYF.

CDR3: CASSPPVGTGNTGELFF. As DNA, the CDR3 is TGTGCCAGCTCACCACCGGTAGGGACAGGAAACACCGGGGAGCTGTTTTTT. This chain connects TRBV18 to TRBJ2-2; 8 nucleotides match TRBD1. CDR1 KGHSH and CDR2 LQKENI come from the germline V gene. The J segment lost 2 bases and the V segment lost 0 bases, leaving 5 bases of the junction unmatched. This CDR3 has 17 residues.

This chain uses TRBV7-2 with TRBJ2-7; D might be TRBD1 (5 bases). V was pared by 4 bases and J by 3 bases, with 10 bases between. CDR1 and CDR2 from the germline V gene are SGHTA and FQGNSA. There are 13 residues in the CDR3. Here the CDR3 DNA reads TGTGCCAGCAGCTACGACAGTTACTACGAGCAGTACTTC. Translating it yields CASSYDSYYEQYF.

The chain employs TRBV5-6 and TRBJ1-6; 7 bases are a match to TRBD1. V shed 3 bases and J 10 bases; nucleotides not matched to a gene: 10. From germline, CDR1 is SGHDT and CDR2 YYEEEE. This CDR3 is 15 amino acids long. CDR3 residues: CASSSYPTGTSPLHF. CDR3 in DNA: TGTGCCAGCAGCTCCTACCCGACAGGGACCTCACCCCTCCACTTT.

The chain's CDR3 is CASSLGLKETQYF. The CDR3 DNA follows: TGTGCCAGCAGCTTGGGACTGAAAGAGACCCAGTACTTC. The rearrangement links TRBV11-2 to TRBJ2-5; D is perhaps TRBD2 (6 bases). Trimming took off 3 bases at V and 3 bases at J, with 8 bases between the two ends. Germline V gene data show CDR1 as SGHAT and CDR2 as FQNNGV. The CDR3 sequence is 13 residues long.

CDR3 in DNA: TGCGCCAGCAGCTTGCTACTGGGGGCAACAAACCAAGAGACCCAGTACTTC. This sequence encodes CASSLLLGATNQETQYF. V and J are TRBV5-1 and TRBJ2-5, with D perhaps TRBD1 (6 bases). The CDR3 covers 17 residues. The V end was cut by 1 base, the J end by 0 bases, with 16 bases between. Germline values: CDR1 SGHRS, CDR2 YFSETQ.

The chain couples TRBV28 to TRBJ2-7; 9 positions match TRBD1. The CDR3 covers 16 residues. Germline CDR1 is MDHEN and CDR2 is SYDVKM. Trimming took 2 bases from V and 2 from J; bases not matched to a gene: 7. In DNA form, the CDR3 reads TGTGCCAGCAGTTTAGCCGGGACAGGGATGGCCTACGAGCAGTACTTC. Translating it yields CASSLAGTGMAYEQYF.

The rearrangement uses TRBV19 and TRBJ1-1; 7 bases are a match to TRBD1. There are 16 residues in the CDR3. Germline values: CDR1 LNHDA, CDR2 SQIVND (reference sequence). The V segment lost 6 bases and the J segment 6 bases; nucleotides outside the gene matches: 16. The CDR3 here is CASSTGTARLVPEAFF. The CDR3 DNA reads as TGTGCCAGTAGCACCGGGACAGCCCGGCTGGTCCCTGAAGCTTTCTTT.

In DNA, the CDR3 is TGTGCCAGCAGCTTAGGCGTACTCCTTGAAGCTTTCTTT. Translation gives CASSLGVLLEAFF. The rearrangement links TRBV7-2 to TRBJ1-1, with D hard to call. The V gene's germline CDR1 is SGHTA and CDR2 FQGNSA. CDR3 length: 13 amino acids. Trimming left V 1 base short and J 7 bases short, with 10 bases between.

V gene TRBV7-9 combines with J gene TRBJ2-1; D is possibly TRBD2 (5 bases). Germline CDR1 and CDR2: SEHNR and FQNEAQ (reference sequence). The length of the CDR3 is 13 residues. V was trimmed by 1 base and J by 5 bases, leaving 6 bases between them. CDR3 in DNA: TGTGCCAGCAGCTTAGACGGGAACAATGAGCAGTTCTTC. Translating it yields CASSLDGNNEQFF.

The chain couples TRBV5-6 to TRBJ2-7; 7 bases line up with TRBD2. Germline V gene sequence: CDR1 SGHDT, CDR2 YYEEEE. The ends lost 4 bases at V and 0 bases at J; junction bases unmatched: 7. The CDR3 consists of 15 residues. This chain's CDR3 is CASSPVGRGSYEQYF. CDR3 DNA: TGTGCCAGCAGCCCAGTAGGGAGGGGCTCCTACGAGCAGTACTTC.

V and J are TRBV12-5 and TRBJ1-1; D is unclear. V was trimmed by 3 bases and J by 1 base, leaving 6 bases between them. This CDR3 comprises 13 residues. The germline V gene encodes CDR1 LGHNT and CDR2 FRNRAP. CDR3 bases: TGTGCTAGTGGTTTAGAGCAGAACACTGAAGCTTTCTTT. This encodes CASGLEQNTEAFF.

CDR3: CASSLVGSGDTQYF. Here the CDR3 DNA reads TGTGCCAGCAGCTTAGTCGGGTCAGGGGATACGCAGTATTTT. The chain joins TRBV7-3 to TRBJ2-3; the D gene is possibly TRBD1 (5 bases). V was trimmed by 2 bases and J by 6 bases, leaving 12 bases between them. Per germline, CDR1 SGHTA and CDR2 FQGTGA. This CDR3 is 14 amino acids long.